A selection of T cell receptor beta chains follows, all from one sample in a study of human T cells and chemical hapten exposure. TCRdb redid the calling of the RACE reads with MiXCR, one entry per CDR3 protein. The sample records fewer than 300,000 distinct CDR3 sequences, 7.5% to 10% being singletons. The sample consisted of whole blood, taken in connection with sensitization to the hapten diphenylcyclopropenone (DPC). These receptors were obtained from a woman between 40 and 55 years old with alopecia areata. Some clones in this sample may be carry-over from other donors' samples. The CDR3 runs from the conserved cysteine through the conserved F or W. The D gene is left open where the match is weak. The size of a clone is reported for some rows only, either as once, few or many, or as a class for expanded clones.

TRBJ2-7	.	TRBV12-3/TRBV12-4	.	CASSLGAGDYEQYF	TGTGCCAGCAGTTTAGGGGCAGGGGATTACGAGCAGTACTTC
TRBJ2-3	.	TRBV6-1	.	CASSEASLLADTQYF	TGTGCCAGCAGTGAAGCTAGCCTGTTGGCAGATACGCAGTATTTT
TRBJ1-1	.	TRBV29-1	many	CSVEGTFEAFF	TGCAGCGTTGAGGGGACCTTTGAAGCTTTCTTT
TRBJ2-1	.	TRBV5-6	many	CASSLFSGTGSYNEQFF	TGTGCCAGCAGCTTGTTTTCCGGGACGGGATCCTACAATGAGCAGTTCTTC
TRBJ2-7	.	TRBV5-1	.	CASRSFGPSPGEQYF	TGCGCCAGCAGAAGTTTTGGGCCCTCTCCCGGCGAGCAGTACTTC
TRBJ2-1	.	TRBV11-2	.	CASSPQALSYNEQFF	TGTGCCAGCAGCCCCCAGGCTCTTTCCTACAATGAGCAGTTCTTC
TRBJ1-1	.	TRBV24-1	.	CATSEGADTEAFF	TGTGCCACCAGTGAGGGGGCCGACACTGAAGCTTTCTTT
TRBJ1-2	.	TRBV12-3/TRBV12-4	few	CASSLGQGRGGYTF	TGTGCCAGCAGTTTGGGGCAGGGGAGAGGTGGCTACACCTTC
TRBJ1-1	.	TRBV12-3/TRBV12-4	few	CASSLGDPRETEAFF	TGTGCCAGCAGTTTAGGGGACCCCAGGGAAACTGAAGCTTTCTTT
TRBJ1-1	.	TRBV10-3	many	CAIRGMNTEAFF	TGTGCCATACGAGGAATGAACACTGAAGCTTTCTTT
TRBJ2-1	TRBD1	TRBV7-2	few	CASSLAGTGSYEQFF	TGTGCCAGCAGCTTAGCGGGGACAGGGTCTTATGAGCAGTTCTTC
TRBJ2-5	.	TRBV11-1	.	CASSLAGAPETQYF	TGTGCCAGCAGCTTAGCCGGCGCCCCGGAGACCCAGTACTTC
TRBJ2-4	TRBD1	TRBV5-4	few	CASSFRTGQGLNIQYF	TGTGCCAGCAGCTTCCGGACGGGACAGGGGTTAAACATTCAGTACTTC
TRBJ2-1	.	TRBV4-3	many	CASSQDRGGEQFF	TGCGCCAGCAGCCAAGATAGAGGGGGTGAGCAGTTCTTC
TRBJ2-7	TRBD2	TRBV9	few	CASSVGGGGTYEQYF	TGTGCCAGCAGCGTAGGAGGCGGGGGGACCTACGAGCAGTACTTC
TRBJ1-1	.	TRBV29-1	.	CSAQALPGTEAFF	TGCAGCGCTCAGGCCCTCCCCGGCACTGAAGCTTTCTTT
TRBJ2-2	TRBD1	TRBV10-3	many	CAISPSQTGGNTGELFF	TGTGCCATCAGTCCAAGCCAGACAGGGGGGAACACCGGGGAGCTGTTTTTT
TRBJ2-3	TRBD2	TRBV20-1	few	CSATSRREFAADTQYF	TGCAGTGCTACTTCCCGGCGGGAGTTTGCCGCAGATACGCAGTATTTT
TRBJ2-2	TRBD2	TRBV2	.	CASRVAGVTTGELFF	TGTGCCAGCAGAGTAGCGGGAGTCACGACCGGGGAGCTGTTTTTT
TRBJ2-2	TRBD2	TRBV5-4	few	CASSPLAGVTNTGELFF	TGTGCCAGCAGCCCCCTGGCGGGAGTGACGAACACCGGGGAGCTGTTTTTT
TRBJ1-6	TRBD1	TRBV11-1	many	CASSFGQGPNSPLHF	TGTGCCAGCAGCTTCGGACAGGGGCCCAATTCACCCCTCCACTTT
TRBJ1-6	.	TRBV12-3/TRBV12-4	many	CASSFWQSNSPLHF	TGTGCCAGCAGTTTCTGGCAGTCAAATTCACCCCTCCACTTT
TRBJ1-5	TRBD1	TRBV7-2	few	CASSLVAGGSQPQHF	TGTGCCAGCAGCTTAGTAGCAGGGGGTAGCCAGCCCCAGCATTTT
TRBJ2-3	TRBD2	TRBV2	.	CASSPQTTSVGTDTQYF	TGTGCCAGCAGTCCACAGACGACTAGCGTCGGCACAGATACGCAGTATTTT
TRBJ2-3	TRBD1	TRBV4-3	.	CASSQDVGQEADTQYF	TGCGCCAGCAGCCAAGATGTGGGACAGGAGGCAGATACGCAGTATTTT
TRBJ2-1	TRBD2	TRBV6-2/TRBV6-3	few	CASAGGPGNEQFF	TGTGCCAGCGCGGGAGGGCCGGGCAATGAGCAGTTCTTC
TRBJ1-6	TRBD1	TRBV12-3/TRBV12-4	many	CASSPGQGNSPLHF	TGTGCCAGCAGCCCGGGACAGGGTAATTCACCCCTCCACTTT
TRBJ2-3	TRBD2	TRBV15	.	CATSREAGATDTQYF	TGTGCCACCAGCAGAGAGGCGGGAGCGACAGATACGCAGTATTTT
TRBJ2-2	.	TRBV28	few	CASQEQHTGELFF	TGTGCCAGCCAGGAGCAACACACCGGGGAGCTGTTTTTT
TRBJ2-1	.	TRBV9	.	CASSVGEGYEQFF	TGTGCCAGCAGCGTAGGAGAGGGCTATGAGCAGTTCTTC
TRBJ1-5	.	TRBV4-1	few	CASRKDSKPGVINQPQHF	TGCGCCAGCAGGAAGGACAGTAAGCCAGGGGTGATCAATCAGCCCCAGCATTTT
TRBJ2-1	TRBD1	TRBV10-3	few	CAISESRGPGSYNEQFF	TGTGCCATCAGTGAGTCGAGGGGGCCCGGCTCCTACAATGAGCAGTTCTTC
TRBJ1-1	.	TRBV7-6	.	CASSATGEAFF	TGTGCCAGCAGCGCGACTGGGGAAGCTTTCTTT
TRBJ1-1	.	TRBV12-5	few	CASGLASGRTEAFF	TGTGCTAGTGGTTTGGCCTCCGGAAGGACTGAAGCTTTCTTT
TRBJ2-6	.	TRBV5-4	.	CASSLDQSSGANVLTF	TGTGCCAGCAGCTTGGATCAGAGCTCTGGGGCCAACGTCCTGACTTTC
TRBJ1-4	.	TRBV21-1	many	CASGRAYEKLFF	TGTGCCAGCGGCAGGGCGTATGAAAAACTGTTTTTT
TRBJ1-4	TRBD1	TRBV6-5	.	CASSPTGGVNEKLFF	TGTGCCAGCAGTCCTACAGGGGGTGTTAATGAAAAACTGTTTTTT
TRBJ2-3	.	TRBV7-2	few	CASSSQRGHHAQYF	TGTGCCAGCAGCTCACAGCGGGGACACCATGCGCAGTATTTT
TRBJ2-1	.	TRBV20-1	.	CSAPRWAERGTEQFF	TGCAGTGCTCCCCGGTGGGCTGAGAGAGGGACCGAGCAGTTCTTC
TRBJ2-5	TRBD2	TRBV7-3	few	CASSPSSGRRETQYF	TGTGCCAGCAGCCCCTCTAGCGGGAGAAGAGAGACCCAGTACTTC
TRBJ1-2	.	TRBV20-1	.	CSADEGIPNYGYTF	TGCAGTGCCGACGAGGGGATCCCTAACTATGGCTACACCTTC
TRBJ1-1	.	TRBV10-3	.	CAISGWASNTEAFF	TGTGCCATCAGTGGATGGGCCTCGAACACTGAAGCTTTCTTT
TRBJ2-5	.	TRBV7-6	.	CASMGELGMETQYF	TGTGCCAGCATGGGCGAGCTGGGGATGGAGACCCAGTACTTC
TRBJ1-1	.	TRBV6-2/TRBV6-3	few	CASSYPSRDTEAFF	TGTGCCAGCAGTTACCCTTCTCGCGACACTGAAGCTTTCTTT
TRBJ1-2	.	TRBV6-2/TRBV6-3	.	CATTRETGGYTF	TGTGCCACTACAAGGGAAACGGGTGGCTACACCTTC
TRBJ2-7	TRBD1	TRBV9	few	CASSPGTGSHEQYF	TGTGCCAGCAGCCCGGGGACAGGGTCACACGAGCAGTACTTC